This T cell receptor beta chain appears in the sequencing data of a study of T cells in Graves' hyperthyroidism and ophthalmopathy. Whole-study findings and limits: Blood shared most expanded thyroid clonotypes above 0.001. In the analysis, a 13 V-J model separated ophthalmopathy from stable hyperthyroidism.

Uncontrolled infections, other autoimmune diseases, pregnancy or lactation led to exclusion of patients. The blood sample was taken at first hyperthyroidism diagnosis, before any ophthalmopathy symptoms. This clonotype was detected many times. Its cognate antigen is unknown. Amplification of TCR beta CDR3 regions used RNA as the template. The TCR CDR3 first-round RT-PCR relied on the HTBI primer set. TCRdb re-analysed the multiplex PCR reads in MiXCR, keeping a single row per CDR3 protein. This table has about 290,000 distinct CDR3 sequences, roughly 15% appearing once. The receptor's source is a woman aged 45-60 years with Graves' hyperthyroidism that later progressed to Graves' ophthalmopathy. Sequencing was done on a sample of blood.

The CDR3 protein is CASSLSGNEQFF. The CDR3 region has the DNA TGTGCCAGCAGCTTAAGTGGGAATGAGCAGTTCTTC. V gene TRBV7-3 combines with J gene TRBJ2-1; no firm D call. CDR1 is SGHTA, CDR2 FQGTGA, per germline. The CDR3 has 12 amino acids. Deletions cut 1 base from V and 7 bases from J, with 5 bases between.